Reported below is one T cell receptor (beta chain). Its specificity is unknown. In TCRdb, the 5' RACE reads were re-called with MiXCR into one record per CDR3 protein. The sample shows 200,000 to 300,000 distinct CDR3 sequences, just over 15% of them seen only once. The data belong to a study of T-cell memory formation after mild COVID-19. The study, taken as a whole, reports: Pre-infection memory showed some responding clones, and this suggested that cross-reactive memory joined.

This CDR3 has 15 amino acids. From germline, CDR1 is KGHSH and CDR2 LQKENI. Trimming stripped 5 bases from V and 1 base from J, with 11 bases between. The sequencing sample was made of PBMCs or a T cell subset sorted from them (not recorded which). This chain joins TRBV18 and TRBJ1-4, with a tentative D call TRBD1 (6 bases). The TCR sequence derives from an adult woman who had mild COVID-19 (a few samples of this study predate the infection). Cell type and time point are not known. CDR3 DNA: TGTGCCAGCTCATCGACAGGAGGAACTAATGAAAAACTGTTTTTT. Protein product: CASSSTGGTNEKLFF. The full variable domain, with the rest looked up from reference TRBV18 and TRBJ1-4, is NAGVMQNPRHLVRRRGQEARLRCSPMKGHSHVYWYRQLPEEGLKFMVYLQKENIIDESGMPKERFSAEFPKEGPSILRIQQVVRGDSAAYFCASSSTGGTNEKLFFGSGTQLSVL.